This T cell receptor (beta chain) was captured in a study of shared clonotypes between healthy human individuals. V was trimmed by 3 bases and J by 0 bases, leaving 13 bases between them. The CDR3 loop spans 16 amino acids. Germline V CDR1 and CDR2: SNHLY, FYNNEI. TCRdb keeps only in-frame clones here, not all; method: immunoSEQ multiplex PCR. The data hold about 500,000 clones, with 60% to 80% observed a single time. The source material was PBMCs. The chain recombines TRBV2 with TRBJ2-3; a possible D gene is TRBD1 (6 bases). The sequence was collected from a woman aged 40-49 years in good health. Some clones in this sample may be carry-over from other donors' samples. The CDR3: CASSEGVTGSTDTQYF. CDR3 coding DNA: TGTGCCAGCAGTGAGGGGGTGACAGGTAGCACAGATACGCAGTATTTT.